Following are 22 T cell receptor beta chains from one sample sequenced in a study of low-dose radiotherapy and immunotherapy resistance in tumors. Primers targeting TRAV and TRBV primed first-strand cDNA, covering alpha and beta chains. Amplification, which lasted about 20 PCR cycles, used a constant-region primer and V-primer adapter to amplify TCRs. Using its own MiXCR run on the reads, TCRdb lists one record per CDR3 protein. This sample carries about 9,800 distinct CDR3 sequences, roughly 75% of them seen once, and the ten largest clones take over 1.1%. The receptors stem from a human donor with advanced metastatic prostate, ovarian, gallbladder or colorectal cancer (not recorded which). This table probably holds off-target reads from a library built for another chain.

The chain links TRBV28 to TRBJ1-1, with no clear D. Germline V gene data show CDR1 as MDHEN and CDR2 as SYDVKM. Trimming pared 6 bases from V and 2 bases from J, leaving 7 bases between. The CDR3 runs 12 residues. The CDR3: CASSWANTEAFF. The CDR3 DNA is TGTGCCAGCAGCTGGGCAAACACTGAAGCTTTCTTT.

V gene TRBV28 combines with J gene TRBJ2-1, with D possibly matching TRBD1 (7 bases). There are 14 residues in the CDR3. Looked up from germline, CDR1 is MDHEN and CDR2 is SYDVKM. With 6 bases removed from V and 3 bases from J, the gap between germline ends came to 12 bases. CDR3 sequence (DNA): TGTGCCAGCAGGCGGGACAGCCACTACAATGAGCAGTTCTTC. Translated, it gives CASRRDSHYNEQFF.

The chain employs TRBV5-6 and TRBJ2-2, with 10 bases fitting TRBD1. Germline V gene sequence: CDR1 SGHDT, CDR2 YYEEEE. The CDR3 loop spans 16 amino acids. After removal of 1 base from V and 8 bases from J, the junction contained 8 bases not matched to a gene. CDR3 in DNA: TGTGCCAGCAGCTTGCGGGACAGGGGATTTCTTGGGGAGCTGTTTTTT. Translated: CASSLRDRGFLGELFF.

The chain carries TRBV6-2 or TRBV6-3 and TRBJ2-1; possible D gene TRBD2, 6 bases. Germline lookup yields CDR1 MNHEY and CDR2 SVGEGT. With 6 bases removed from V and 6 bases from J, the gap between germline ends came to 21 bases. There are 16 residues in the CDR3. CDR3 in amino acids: CASSRIRSGKGNEQFF. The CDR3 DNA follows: TGTGCCAGCAGCCGTATTCGTAGCGGTAAGGGCAATGAGCAGTTCTTC.

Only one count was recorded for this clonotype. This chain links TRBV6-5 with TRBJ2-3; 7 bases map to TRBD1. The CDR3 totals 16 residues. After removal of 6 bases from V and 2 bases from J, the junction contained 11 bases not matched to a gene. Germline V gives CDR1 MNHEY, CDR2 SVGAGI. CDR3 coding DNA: TGTGCCAGCAGCCGGGGACAGACCCTGCTCACAGATACGCAGTATTTT. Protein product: CASSRGQTLLTDTQYF.

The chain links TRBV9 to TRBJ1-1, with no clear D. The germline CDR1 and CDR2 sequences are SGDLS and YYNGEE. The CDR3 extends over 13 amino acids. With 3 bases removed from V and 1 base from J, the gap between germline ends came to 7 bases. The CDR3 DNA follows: TGTGCCAGCAGCGCGGGTGGGAACACTGAAGCTTTCTTT. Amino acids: CASSAGGNTEAFF.

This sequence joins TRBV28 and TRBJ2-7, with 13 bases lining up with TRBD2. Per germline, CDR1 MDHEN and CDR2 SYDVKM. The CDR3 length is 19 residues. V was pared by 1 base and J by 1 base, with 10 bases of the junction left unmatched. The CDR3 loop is CASSLYGLAGVYGSYEQYF. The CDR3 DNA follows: TGTGCCAGCAGTTTATACGGACTAGCGGGAGTATACGGGTCCTACGAGCAGTACTTC.

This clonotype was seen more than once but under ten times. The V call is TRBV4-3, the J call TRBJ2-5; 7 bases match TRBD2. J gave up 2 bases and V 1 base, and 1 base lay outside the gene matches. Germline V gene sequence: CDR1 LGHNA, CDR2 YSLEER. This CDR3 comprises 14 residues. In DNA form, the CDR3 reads TGCGCCAGCAGCCAAGGAGCGGGACAAGAGACCCAGTACTTC. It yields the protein CASSQGAGQETQYF.

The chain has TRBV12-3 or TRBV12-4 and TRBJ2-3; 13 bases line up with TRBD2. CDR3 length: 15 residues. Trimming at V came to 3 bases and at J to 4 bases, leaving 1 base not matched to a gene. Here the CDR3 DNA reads TGTGCCAGCAGTTTCACTAGCGGGAGGGCAGATACGCAGTATTTT. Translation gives CASSFTSGRADTQYF.

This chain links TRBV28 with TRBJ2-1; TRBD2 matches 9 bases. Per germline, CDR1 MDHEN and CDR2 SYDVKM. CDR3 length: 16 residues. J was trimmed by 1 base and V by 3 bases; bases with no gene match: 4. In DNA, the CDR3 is TGTGCCAGCAGTTTGTCGACTAGCGGTTCCTACAATGAGCAGTTCTTC. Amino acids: CASSLSTSGSYNEQFF.

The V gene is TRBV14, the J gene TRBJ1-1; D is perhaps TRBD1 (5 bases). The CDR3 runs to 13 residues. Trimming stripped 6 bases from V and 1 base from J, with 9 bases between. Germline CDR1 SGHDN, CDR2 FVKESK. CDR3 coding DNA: TGTGCCAGCAGTCGACAGCAGAACACTGAAGCTTTCTTT. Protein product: CASSRQQNTEAFF.

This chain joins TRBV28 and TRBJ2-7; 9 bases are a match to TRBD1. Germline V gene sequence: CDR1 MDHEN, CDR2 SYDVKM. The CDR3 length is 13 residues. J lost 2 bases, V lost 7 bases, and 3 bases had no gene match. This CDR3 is CASTWDRAYEQYF. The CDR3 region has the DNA TGTGCCAGCACCTGGGACAGGGCCTACGAGCAGTACTTC. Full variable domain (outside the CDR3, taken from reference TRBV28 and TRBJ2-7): DVKVTQSSRYLVKRTGEKVFLECVQDMDHENMFWYRQDPGLGLRLIYFSYDVKMKEKGDIPEGYSVSREKKERFSLILESASTNQTSMYLCASTWDRAYEQYFGPGTRLTVT.

The CDR3 protein is CASSVGGLAGARSSYNEQFF. The CDR3 DNA follows: TGTGCCAGCAGCGTAGGGGGACTAGCGGGAGCCCGAAGCTCCTACAATGAGCAGTTCTTC. This rearrangement joins TRBV9 to TRBJ2-1, with 14 nucleotides matching TRBD2. The CDR3 spans 20 residues. The V gene end was trimmed by 0 bases and the J gene end by 0 bases; junction bases not matched to a gene: 8. CDR1 and CDR2 from the germline V gene are SGDLS and YYNGEE.

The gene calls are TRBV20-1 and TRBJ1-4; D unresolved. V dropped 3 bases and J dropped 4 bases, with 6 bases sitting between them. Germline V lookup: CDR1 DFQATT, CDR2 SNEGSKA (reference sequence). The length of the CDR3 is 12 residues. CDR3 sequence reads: CSASTDNEKLFF. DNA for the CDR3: TGCAGTGCTAGCACAGATAATGAAAAACTGTTTTTT.

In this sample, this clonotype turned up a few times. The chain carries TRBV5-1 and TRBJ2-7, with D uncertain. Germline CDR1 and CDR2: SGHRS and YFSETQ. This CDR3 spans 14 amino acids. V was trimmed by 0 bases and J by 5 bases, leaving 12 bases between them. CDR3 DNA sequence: TGCGCCAGCAGCTTGGGCGAGCGATACCACGAGCAGTACTTC. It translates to CASSLGERYHEQYF.

CDR3 sequence (DNA): TGCGCCAGCAGCCAAGAAAGGGGACTAGCAGGGGAGCAGTACTTC. Its translation: CASSQERGLAGEQYF. The chain has TRBV4-3 and TRBJ2-7, with 9 bases matching TRBD2. Per the germline V gene, CDR1 is LGHNA and CDR2 is YSLEER. This CDR3 has 15 residues. V trimming: 0 bases; J trimming: 7 bases; junction bases outside the gene matches: 7.

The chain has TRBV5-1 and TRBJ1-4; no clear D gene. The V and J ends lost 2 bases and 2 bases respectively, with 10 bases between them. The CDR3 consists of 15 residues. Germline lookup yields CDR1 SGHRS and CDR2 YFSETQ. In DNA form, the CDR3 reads TGCGCCAGCAGCTTTGAGGGTCGGACTAATGAAAAACTGTTTTTT. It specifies CASSFEGRTNEKLFF.

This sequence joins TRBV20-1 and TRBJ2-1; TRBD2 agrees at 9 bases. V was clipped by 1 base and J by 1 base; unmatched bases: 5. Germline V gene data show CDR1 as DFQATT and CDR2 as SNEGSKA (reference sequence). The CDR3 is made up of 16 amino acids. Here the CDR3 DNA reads TGCAGTGCTAGAGTTACTAGCGGGCCGTCCTACAATGAGCAGTTCTTC. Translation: CSARVTSGPSYNEQFF.

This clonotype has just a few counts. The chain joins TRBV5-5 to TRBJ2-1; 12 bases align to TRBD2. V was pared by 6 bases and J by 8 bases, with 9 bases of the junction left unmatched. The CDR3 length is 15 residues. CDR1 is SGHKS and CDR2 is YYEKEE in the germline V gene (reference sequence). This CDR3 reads CASNLRLAGEHEQFF. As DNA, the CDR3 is TGTGCCAGCAACCTGAGACTAGCGGGAGAGCATGAGCAGTTCTTC. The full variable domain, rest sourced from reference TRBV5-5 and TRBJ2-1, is DAGVTQSPTHLIKTRGQQVTLRCSPISGHKSVSWYQQVLGQGPQFIFQYYEKEERGRGNFPDRFSARQFPNYSSELNVNALLLGDSALYLCASNLRLAGEHEQFFGPGTRLTVL.

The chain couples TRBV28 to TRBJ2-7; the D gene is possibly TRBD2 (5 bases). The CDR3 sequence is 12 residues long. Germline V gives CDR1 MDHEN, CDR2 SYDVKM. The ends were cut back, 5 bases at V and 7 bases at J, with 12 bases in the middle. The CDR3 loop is CASSEPTGEQYF. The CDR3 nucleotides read TGTGCCAGCAGTGAACCTACGGGGGAGCAGTACTTC.

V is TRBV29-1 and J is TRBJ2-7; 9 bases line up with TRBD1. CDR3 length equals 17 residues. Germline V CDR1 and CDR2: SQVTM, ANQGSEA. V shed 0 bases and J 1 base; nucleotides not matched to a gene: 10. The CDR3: CSVEDRIRGTGSYEQYF. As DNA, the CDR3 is TGCAGCGTTGAAGATCGTATTCGCGGGACAGGGTCCTACGAGCAGTACTTC.

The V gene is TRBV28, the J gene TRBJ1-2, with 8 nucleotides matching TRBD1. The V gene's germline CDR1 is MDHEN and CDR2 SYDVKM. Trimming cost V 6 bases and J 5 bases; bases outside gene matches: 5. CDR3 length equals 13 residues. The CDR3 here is CASSSDRAYGYTF. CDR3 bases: TGTGCCAGCAGCTCGGACAGGGCTTATGGCTACACCTTC.